This T cell receptor (beta chain) originates from a study of shared clonotypes between healthy human individuals. Study details: Three CD4 naive, three CD4 memory, two CD8 naive and one CD8 memory plate were used per donor.

The study, taken as a whole, reports: Naive CD4 clonotype sharing across a few donors was 5% to 6%.

About this clone itself: Its antigen is currently unknown.

The CDR3 runs to 14 residues. The V gene lost 1 base and the J gene lost 6 bases, with 13 bases spanning the gap. The germline V gene encodes CDR1 SGHTA and CDR2 FQGNSA. Here immunoSEQ multiplex PCR was the method, and the copy in TCRdb shows in-frame clones only, minus some. Of 2 million to 2.5 million clones in the sample, approximately 96% were seen once. The authors divided CD4+ cells into CD45RA+ naive and CD45RA-negative memory subsets. The sample comprised naive CD4+ T cells sorted from blood. As for subset: CD45RA+ positively selected. The rearrangement links TRBV7-2 to TRBJ2-7; D is undetermined. This TCR came from a man younger than 35 in good health. CDR3 amino acids: CASSLGRVMGEQYF. The DNA for the CDR3 is TGTGCCAGCAGCTTAGGTAGAGTGATGGGCGAGCAGTACTTC.